The present TCR beta chain was sequenced within a study of shared clonotypes between healthy human individuals. In the study overall: Sampling drew on donors who were two women and a few men aged 18 to 49.

Evenly divided among several immunoSEQ plates was the genomic DNA of each subset. Replicate PCRs run on unsorted PBMC used roughly 0.3 ug DNA, which was 25,000 to 30,000 T cell genomes. TCRdb keeps only in-frame clones here, not all; method: immunoSEQ multiplex PCR. The sample carries more than 450,000 clones, about four fifths recorded once. Germline V gene lookup returns CDR1 KGHSH and CDR2 LQKENI. J lost 6 bases, V lost 3 bases, and 5 bases had no gene match. The CDR3 extends over 13 amino acids. Genomic DNA for unsorted samples was obtained from around 94 million PBMCs. Sequencing was carried out using PBMCs. The V call is TRBV18, the J call TRBJ2-7; 7 bases match TRBD1. The TCR was taken from a woman between 40 and 50 years old in good health. Some clones in this sample may be carry-over from other donors' samples. The CDR3 protein is CASSPRDRAEQYF. The DNA for the CDR3 is TGTGCCAGCTCACCTCGTGACAGGGCCGAGCAGTACTTC.